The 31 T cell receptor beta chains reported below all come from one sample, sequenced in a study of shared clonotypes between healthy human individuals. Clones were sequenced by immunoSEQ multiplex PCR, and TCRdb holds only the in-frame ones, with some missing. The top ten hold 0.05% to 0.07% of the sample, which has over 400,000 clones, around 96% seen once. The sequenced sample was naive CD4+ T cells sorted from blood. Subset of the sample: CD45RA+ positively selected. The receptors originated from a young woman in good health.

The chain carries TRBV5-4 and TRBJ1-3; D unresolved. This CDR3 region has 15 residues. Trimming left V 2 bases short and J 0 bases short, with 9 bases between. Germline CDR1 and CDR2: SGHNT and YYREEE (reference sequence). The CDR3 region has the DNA TGTGCCAGCAGCTTCGAAGGGATCTCTGGAAACACCATATATTTT. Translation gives CASSFEGISGNTIYF.

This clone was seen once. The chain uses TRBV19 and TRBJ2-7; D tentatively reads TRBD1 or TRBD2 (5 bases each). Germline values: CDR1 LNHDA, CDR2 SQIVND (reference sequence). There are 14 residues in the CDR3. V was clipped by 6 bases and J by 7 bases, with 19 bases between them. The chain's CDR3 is CASRPGTDQVEQYF. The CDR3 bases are TGTGCCAGTAGACCCGGGACCGATCAAGTGGAGCAGTACTTC.

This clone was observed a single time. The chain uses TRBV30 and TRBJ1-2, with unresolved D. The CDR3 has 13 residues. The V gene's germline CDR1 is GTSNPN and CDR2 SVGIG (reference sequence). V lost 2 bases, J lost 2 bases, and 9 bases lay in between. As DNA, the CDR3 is TGTGCCTGGAGTCTGAGTGGGAACTATGGCTACACCTTC. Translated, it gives CAWSLSGNYGYTF. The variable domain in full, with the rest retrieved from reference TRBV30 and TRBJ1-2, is SQTIHQWPATLVQPVGSPLSLECTVEGTSNPNLYWYRQAAGRGLQLLFYSVGIGQISSEVPQNLSASRPQDRQFILSSKKLLLSDSGFYLCAWSLSGNYGYTFGSGTRLTVV.

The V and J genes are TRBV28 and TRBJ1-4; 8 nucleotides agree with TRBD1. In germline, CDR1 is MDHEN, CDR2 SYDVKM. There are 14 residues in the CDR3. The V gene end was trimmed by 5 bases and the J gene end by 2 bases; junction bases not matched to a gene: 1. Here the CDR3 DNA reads TGTGCCAGCAGTCGACAGGGGACTAATGAAAAACTGTTTTTT. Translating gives CASSRQGTNEKLFF.

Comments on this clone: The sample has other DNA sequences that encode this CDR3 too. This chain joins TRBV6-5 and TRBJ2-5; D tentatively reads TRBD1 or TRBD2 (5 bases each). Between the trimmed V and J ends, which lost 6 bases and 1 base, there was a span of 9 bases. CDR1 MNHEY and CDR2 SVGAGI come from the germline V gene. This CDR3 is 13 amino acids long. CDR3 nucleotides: TGTGCCAGCAGGGGGACGGCCCAAGAGACCCAGTACTTC. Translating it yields CASRGTAQETQYF.

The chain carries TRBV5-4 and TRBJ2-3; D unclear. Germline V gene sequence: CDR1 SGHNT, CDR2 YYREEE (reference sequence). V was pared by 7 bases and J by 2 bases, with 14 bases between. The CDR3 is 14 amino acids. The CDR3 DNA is TGTGCCAGCTCCCCGGACCCCGACACAGATACGCAGTATTTT. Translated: CASSPDPDTDTQYF.

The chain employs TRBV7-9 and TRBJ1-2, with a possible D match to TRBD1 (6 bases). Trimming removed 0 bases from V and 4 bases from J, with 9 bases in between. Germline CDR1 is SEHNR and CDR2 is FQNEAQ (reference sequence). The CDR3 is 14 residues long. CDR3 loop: CASSLAQGPYGYTF. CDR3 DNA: TGTGCCAGCAGCTTAGCGCAGGGGCCCTATGGCTACACCTTC.

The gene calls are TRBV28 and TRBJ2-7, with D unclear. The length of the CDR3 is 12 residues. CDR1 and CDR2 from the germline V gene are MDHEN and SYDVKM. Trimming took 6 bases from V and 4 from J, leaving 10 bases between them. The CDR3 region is CASSPRRYEQYF. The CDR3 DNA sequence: TGTGCCAGCAGCCCTCGACGTTACGAGCAGTACTTC.

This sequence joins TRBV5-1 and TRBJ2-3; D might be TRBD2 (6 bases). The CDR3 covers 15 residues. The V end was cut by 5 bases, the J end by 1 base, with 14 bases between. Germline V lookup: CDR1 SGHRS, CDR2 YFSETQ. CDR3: CASSYILAGTDTQYF. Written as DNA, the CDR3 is TGCGCCAGCAGTTACATACTAGCTGGCACAGATACGCAGTATTTT.

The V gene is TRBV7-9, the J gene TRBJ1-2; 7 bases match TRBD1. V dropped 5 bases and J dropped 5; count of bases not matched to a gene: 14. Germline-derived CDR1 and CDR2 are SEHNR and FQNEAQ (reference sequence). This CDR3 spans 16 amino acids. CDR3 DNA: TGTGCCAGCAGCAAAACCAGGGGGAACCCCCCGTATGGCTACACCTTC. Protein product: CASSKTRGNPPYGYTF.

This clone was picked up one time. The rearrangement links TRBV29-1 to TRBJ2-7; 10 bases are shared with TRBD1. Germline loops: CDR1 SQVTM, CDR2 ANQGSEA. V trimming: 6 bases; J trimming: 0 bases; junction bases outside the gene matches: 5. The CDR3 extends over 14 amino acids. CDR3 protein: CSVWDRGYSYEQYF. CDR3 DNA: TGCAGCGTGTGGGACAGGGGATACTCCTACGAGCAGTACTTC.

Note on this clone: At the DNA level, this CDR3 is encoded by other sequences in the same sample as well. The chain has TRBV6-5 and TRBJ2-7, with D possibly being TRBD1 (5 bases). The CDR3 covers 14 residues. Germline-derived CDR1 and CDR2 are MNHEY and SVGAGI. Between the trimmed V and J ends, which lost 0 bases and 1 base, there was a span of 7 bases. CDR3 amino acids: CASSYSQGSYEQYF. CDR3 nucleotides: TGTGCCAGCAGTTACTCGCAGGGATCCTACGAGCAGTACTTC.

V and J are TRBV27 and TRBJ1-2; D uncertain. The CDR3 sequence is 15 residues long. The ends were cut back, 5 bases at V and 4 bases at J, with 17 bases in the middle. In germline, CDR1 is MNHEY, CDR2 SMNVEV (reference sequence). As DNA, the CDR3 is TGTGCCAGCAGTCCTGGGCCCCGGAGAGGCTATGGCTACACCTTC. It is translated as CASSPGPRRGYGYTF.

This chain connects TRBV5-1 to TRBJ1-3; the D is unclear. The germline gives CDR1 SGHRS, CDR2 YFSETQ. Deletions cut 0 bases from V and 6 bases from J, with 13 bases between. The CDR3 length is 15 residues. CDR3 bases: TGCGCCAGCAGCTTGGTCGGCCAACCGACAAACACCATATATTTT. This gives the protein CASSLVGQPTNTIYF.

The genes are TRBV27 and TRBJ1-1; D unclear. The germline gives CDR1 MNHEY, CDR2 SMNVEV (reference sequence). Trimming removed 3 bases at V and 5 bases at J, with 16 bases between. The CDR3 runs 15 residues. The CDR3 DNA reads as TGTGCCAGCAGTTTTTTGGGAGGCTCTGGTACTGAAGCTTTCTTT. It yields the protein CASSFLGGSGTEAFF.

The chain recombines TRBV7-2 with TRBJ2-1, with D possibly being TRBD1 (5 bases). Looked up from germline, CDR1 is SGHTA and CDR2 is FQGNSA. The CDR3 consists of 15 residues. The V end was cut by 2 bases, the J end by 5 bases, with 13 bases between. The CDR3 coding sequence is TGTGCCAGCAGCTTATCTCCCGGACACCACAATGAGCAGTTCTTC. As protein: CASSLSPGHHNEQFF. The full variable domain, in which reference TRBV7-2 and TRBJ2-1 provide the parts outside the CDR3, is GAGVSQSPSNKVTEKGKDVELRCDPISGHTALYWYRQSLGQGLEFLIYFQGNSAPDKSGLPSDRFSAERTGGSVSTLTIQRTQQEDSAVYLCASSLSPGHHNEQFFGPGTRLTVL.

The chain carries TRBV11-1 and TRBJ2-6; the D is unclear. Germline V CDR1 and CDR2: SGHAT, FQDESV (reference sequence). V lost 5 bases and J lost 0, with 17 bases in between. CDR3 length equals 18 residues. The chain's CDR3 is CASSPGGQDRSGANVLTF. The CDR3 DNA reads TGTGCCAGCAGCCCCGGTGGGCAGGACCGCTCTGGGGCCAACGTCCTGACTTTC.

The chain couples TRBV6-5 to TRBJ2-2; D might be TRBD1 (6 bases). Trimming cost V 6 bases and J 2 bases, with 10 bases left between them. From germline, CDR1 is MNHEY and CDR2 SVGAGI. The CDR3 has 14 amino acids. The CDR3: CASRVGTNTGELFF. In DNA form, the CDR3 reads TGTGCCAGCAGAGTCGGGACAAACACCGGGGAGCTGTTTTTT.

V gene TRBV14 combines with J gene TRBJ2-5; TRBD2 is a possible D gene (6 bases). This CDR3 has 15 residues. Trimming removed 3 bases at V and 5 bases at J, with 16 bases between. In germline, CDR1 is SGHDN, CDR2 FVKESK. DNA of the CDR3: TGTGCCAGCAGCCACGGGCCGGGAGTGAGGGAGACCCAGTACTTC. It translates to CASSHGPGVRETQYF. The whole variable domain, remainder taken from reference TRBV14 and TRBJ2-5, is EAGVTQFPSHSVIEKGQTVTLRCDPISGHDNLYWYRRVMGKEIKFLLHFVKESKQDESGMPNNRFLAERTGGTYSTLKVQPAELEDSGVYFCASSHGPGVRETQYFGPGTRLLVL.

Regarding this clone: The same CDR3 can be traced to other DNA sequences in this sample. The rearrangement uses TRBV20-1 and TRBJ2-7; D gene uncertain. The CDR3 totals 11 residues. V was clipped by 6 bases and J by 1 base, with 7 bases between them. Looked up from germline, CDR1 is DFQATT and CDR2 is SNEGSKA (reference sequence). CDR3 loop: CSARPSYEQYF. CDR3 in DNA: TGCAGTGCGCGACCTTCCTACGAGCAGTACTTC.

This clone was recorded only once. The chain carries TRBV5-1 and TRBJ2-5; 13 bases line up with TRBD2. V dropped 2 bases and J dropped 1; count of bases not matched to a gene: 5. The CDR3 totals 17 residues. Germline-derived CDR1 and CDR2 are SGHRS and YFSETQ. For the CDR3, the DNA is TGCGCCAGCAGCTTACCGGGACTAGCGGGATTCCAAGAGACCCAGTACTTC. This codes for CASSLPGLAGFQETQYF.

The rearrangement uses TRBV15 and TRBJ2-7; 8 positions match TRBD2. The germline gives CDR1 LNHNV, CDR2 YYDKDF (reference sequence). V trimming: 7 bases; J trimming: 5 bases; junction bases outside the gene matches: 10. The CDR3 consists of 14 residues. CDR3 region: CATTVGTRPHEQYF. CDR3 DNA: TGTGCCACCACCGTAGGGACTAGGCCCCACGAGCAGTACTTC.

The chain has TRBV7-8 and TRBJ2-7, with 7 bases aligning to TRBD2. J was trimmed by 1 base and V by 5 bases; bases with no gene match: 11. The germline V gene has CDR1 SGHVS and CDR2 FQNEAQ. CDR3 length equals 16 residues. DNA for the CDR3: TGTGCCAGCAGCCATCTGGGGGGGAGGCTGTCCTACGAGCAGTACTTC. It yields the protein CASSHLGGRLSYEQYF.

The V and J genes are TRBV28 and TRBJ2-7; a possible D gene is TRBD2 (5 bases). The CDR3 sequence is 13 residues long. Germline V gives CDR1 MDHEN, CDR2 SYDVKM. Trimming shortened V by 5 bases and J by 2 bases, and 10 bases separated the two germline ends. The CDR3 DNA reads TGTGCCAGCAGTCGGTCTAGCACCTACGAGCAGTACTTC. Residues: CASSRSSTYEQYF.

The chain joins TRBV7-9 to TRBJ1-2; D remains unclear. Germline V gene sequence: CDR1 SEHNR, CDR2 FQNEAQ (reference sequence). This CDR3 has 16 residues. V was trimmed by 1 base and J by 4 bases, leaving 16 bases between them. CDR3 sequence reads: CASSLGEDWRIYGYTF. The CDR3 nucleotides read TGTGCCAGCAGCTTAGGGGAGGATTGGCGGATCTATGGCTACACCTTC.

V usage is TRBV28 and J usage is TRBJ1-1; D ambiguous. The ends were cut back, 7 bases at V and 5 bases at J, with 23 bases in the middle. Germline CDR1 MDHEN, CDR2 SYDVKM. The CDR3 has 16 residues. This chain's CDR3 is CASIPNSLASGTEAFF. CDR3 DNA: TGTGCCAGCATCCCAAATTCCCTGGCCTCGGGTACTGAAGCTTTCTTT.

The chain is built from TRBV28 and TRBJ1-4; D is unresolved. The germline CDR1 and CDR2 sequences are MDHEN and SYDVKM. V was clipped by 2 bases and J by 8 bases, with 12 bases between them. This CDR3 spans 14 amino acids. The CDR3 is CASSLSLPQEKLFF. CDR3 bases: TGTGCCAGCAGTTTAAGCCTCCCTCAGGAAAAACTGTTTTTT.

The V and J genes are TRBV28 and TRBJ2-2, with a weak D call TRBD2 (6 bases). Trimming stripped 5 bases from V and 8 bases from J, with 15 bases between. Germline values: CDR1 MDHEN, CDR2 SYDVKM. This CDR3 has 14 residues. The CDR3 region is CASSTGLWAGELFF. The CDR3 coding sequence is TGTGCCAGCAGTACGGGACTTTGGGCAGGGGAGCTGTTTTTT.

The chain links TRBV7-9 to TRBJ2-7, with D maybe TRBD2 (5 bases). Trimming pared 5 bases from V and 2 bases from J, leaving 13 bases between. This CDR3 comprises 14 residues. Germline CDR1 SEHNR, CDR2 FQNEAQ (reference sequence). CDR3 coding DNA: TGTGCCAGCAGCCTCAGCGGCACCACCTACGAGCAGTACTTC. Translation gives CASSLSGTTYEQYF.

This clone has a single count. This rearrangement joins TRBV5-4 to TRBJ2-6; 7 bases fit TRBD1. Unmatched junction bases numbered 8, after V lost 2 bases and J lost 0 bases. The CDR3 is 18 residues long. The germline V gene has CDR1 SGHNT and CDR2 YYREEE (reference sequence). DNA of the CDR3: TGTGCCAGCAGCTTACCGACAGGGTTCCTCTCTGGGGCCAACGTCCTGACTTTC. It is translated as CASSLPTGFLSGANVLTF.

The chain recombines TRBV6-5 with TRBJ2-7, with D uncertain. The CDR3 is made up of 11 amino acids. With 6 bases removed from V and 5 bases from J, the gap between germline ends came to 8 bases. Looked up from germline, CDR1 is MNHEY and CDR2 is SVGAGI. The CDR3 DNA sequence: TGTGCCAGCAGAGCCGGACACGAGCAGTACTTC. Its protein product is CASRAGHEQYF.